Following are 20 T cell receptor beta chains from one sample sequenced in a study of blood T cell repertoires in COVID-19. Measured with immunoSEQ multiplex PCR; TCRdb has only the in-frame clones, and not every one. This sample has about 33,000 clones, with 78% found just once. The sample consisted of peripheral blood. The source of these receptors is a man of 80 years or more with acute or convalescent COVID-19.

This clone appeared a single time. The chain uses TRBV5-1 and TRBJ2-1; 14 bases agree with TRBD2. Looked up from germline, CDR1 is SGHRS and CDR2 is YFSETQ. J gave up 6 bases and V 0 bases, and 2 bases lay outside the gene matches. This CDR3 contains 16 residues. CDR3 protein: CASSLGLAGGRNEQFF. The CDR3 DNA is TGCGCCAGCAGCTTGGGACTAGCGGGGGGGCGCAATGAGCAGTTCTTC.

In this sample, this clone turned up once. Within the sample, other DNA sequences also encode this same CDR3. This sequence joins TRBV5-1 and TRBJ2-2; 10 nucleotides align to TRBD2. With 7 bases clipped from V and 6 bases from J, the junction kept 9 bases outside the gene matches. Germline CDR1 reads SGHRS; CDR2 reads YFSETQ. The CDR3 loop spans 15 amino acids. The CDR3 sequence: CASGLPGLAAGELFF. The CDR3 DNA sequence: TGCGCCAGCGGACTCCCAGGACTAGCGGCCGGGGAGCTGTTTTTT.

The chain links TRBV6-5 to TRBJ1-4, with TRBD1 matching over 10 bases. The germline gives CDR1 MNHEY, CDR2 SVGAGI. Trimming removed 4 bases from V and 5 bases from J; junction bases left unmatched: 1. The CDR3 has 14 residues. CDR3 bases: TGTGCCAGCAGTTTGGACAGGGGGAATGAAAAACTGTTTTTT. Encoded protein: CASSLDRGNEKLFF.

The J gene is TRBJ2-1, the V gene TRBV10-2, with 9 bases matching TRBD2. Germline V gene sequence: CDR1 WSHSY, CDR2 SAAADI. CDR3 length: 16 amino acids. The junction had 4 bases not matched to a gene; V was cut back by 0 bases and J by 4 bases. CDR3: CASSESTAGGYNEQFF. In DNA, the CDR3 is TGCGCCAGCAGTGAGTCGACGGCGGGGGGGTACAATGAGCAGTTCTTC.

The chain is built from TRBV6-5 and TRBJ1-2, with TRBD1 matching 8 bases. CDR3 length equals 15 residues. Germline values: CDR1 MNHEY, CDR2 SVGAGI. The ends lost 10 bases at V and 6 bases at J; junction bases unmatched: 16. The CDR3: CATYPRGQGKNGYTF. Written as DNA, the CDR3 is TGTGCCACTTACCCCCGTGGACAGGGAAAGAATGGCTACACCTTC.

Turning to this clone: One junction end does not reproduce the germline sequence, and a read error may be involved. The chain couples TRBV5-4 to TRBJ2-7, with TRBD2 matching 7 bases. The germline V gene encodes CDR1 SGHNT and CDR2 YYREEE (reference sequence). The CDR3 totals 15 residues. The CDR3 loop reads CASSPGGGTSFEQYF. CDR3 bases: TGTGCCAGCAGCCCGGGGGGTGGAACCTCCTTCGAGCAGTACTTC.

This rearrangement joins TRBV29-1 to TRBJ2-1; maybe TRBD1 (6 bases). The V gene's germline CDR1 is SQVTM and CDR2 ANQGSEA. Trimming stripped 3 bases from V and 15 bases from J, with 15 bases between. The CDR3 is made up of 11 amino acids. CDR3 DNA sequence: TGCAGCGTTGATCATGACAGGCCCTCGTTCTTC. Translating it yields CSVDHDRPSFF.

This chain joins TRBV7-9 and TRBJ1-2; possible D gene TRBD1, 5 bases. In germline, CDR1 is SEHNR, CDR2 FQNEAQ (reference sequence). This CDR3 has 15 residues. V was cut by 5 bases and J by 7 bases, with 20 bases left in between. The CDR3 here is CASSLLPTGEGGYTF. The CDR3 DNA follows: TGTGCCAGCAGCCTACTCCCCACGGGGGAGGGTGGCTACACCTTC.

The chain is built from TRBV25-1 and TRBJ2-5; a possible D gene is TRBD1 (6 bases). V was pared by 2 bases and J by 4 bases, with 11 bases between. The CDR3 consists of 14 residues. Per the germline V gene, CDR1 is MGHDK and CDR2 is SYGVNS. The CDR3 DNA reads TGTGCCAGCAGTGAACTGGGGGCACGAGAGACCCAGTACTTC. Its protein product is CASSELGARETQYF.

The chain combines TRBV3-1 (or the pseudogene TRBV3-2) with TRBJ1-5; D is perhaps TRBD1 (5 bases). The V end was cut by 0 bases, the J end by 5 bases, with 11 bases between. Per germline, CDR1 LGHDT and CDR2 YNNKEL (reference sequence). CDR3 size: 15 residues. DNA for the CDR3: TGTGCCAGCAGCCAAGAGCCCGGGGGGGATCAGCCCCAGCATTTT. Amino acids: CASSQEPGGDQPQHF.

This rearrangement joins TRBV5-1 to TRBJ2-7; possibly TRBD1 for D (7 bases). The germline gives CDR1 SGHRS, CDR2 YFSETQ. This CDR3 is built from 15 residues. V lost 3 bases, J lost 6 bases, and 19 bases lay in between. In nucleotides, the CDR3 is TGCGCCAGCAGCTCATGGGCCGGGCAGGGGGGCGAGCAGTACTTC. Its translation is CASSSWAGQGGEQYF.

The rearrangement links TRBV2 to TRBJ1-5; TRBD1 might be the D (5 bases). There are 13 residues in the CDR3. Germline CDR1 SNHLY, CDR2 FYNNEI. Trimming left V 6 bases short and J 7 bases short, with 13 bases between. In DNA, the CDR3 is TGTGCCAGCAGCCAAACGGGGGGGCAGCCCCAGCATTTT. This encodes CASSQTGGQPQHF.

This clone appeared once. The chain carries TRBV10-3 and TRBJ1-2; 9 bases are shared with TRBD1. This CDR3 spans 16 amino acids. Germline CDR1 reads ENHRY; CDR2 reads SYGVKD. V lost 6 bases to trimming and J lost 0 bases; unmatched junction nucleotides: 8. CDR3 in DNA: TGTGCCATCAGATCTACAGGGGGCCGGGCTAACTATGGCTACACCTTC. Protein sequence: CAIRSTGGRANYGYTF.

The V gene is TRBV6-5, the J gene TRBJ2-7; 7 positions agree with TRBD1. V shed 5 bases and J 6 bases; nucleotides not matched to a gene: 10. CDR3 length: 14 residues. Per the germline V gene, CDR1 is MNHEY and CDR2 is SVGAGI. This CDR3 is CASSQTSQGSEQYF. CDR3 nucleotide sequence: TGTGCCAGCAGTCAAACCTCACAGGGGAGCGAGCAGTACTTC.

The chain employs TRBV10-2 and TRBJ1-1; D perhaps matches TRBD1 (5 bases). Deletions cut 10 bases from V and 3 bases from J, with 15 bases between. The CDR3 contains 13 residues. Germline loops: CDR1 WSHSY, CDR2 SAAADI. Here the CDR3 reads CATAGQSHTEAFF. CDR3 coding DNA: TGCGCCACGGCGGGGCAGTCGCACACTGAAGCTTTCTTT.

The V call is TRBV21-1, the J call TRBJ1-1; TRBD1 was called by the table and not checked on the DNA. TRBV21-1 counts as a pseudogene. CDR3 size: 14 residues. As DNA, the CDR3 is TGTGCCAGCAGCACCACAGATATGAACACTGAAGCTTTCTTT. As protein: CASSTTDMNTEAFF.

The J gene is TRBJ1-4, the V gene TRBV4-1, with D perhaps TRBD1 (6 bases). This CDR3 contains 15 residues. V lost 2 bases to trimming and J lost 5 bases, with 12 bases between them. Germline CDR1 is MGHRA and CDR2 is YSYEKL. CDR3 in amino acids: CASSQPAGGNEKLFF. In DNA, the CDR3 is TGCGCCAGCAGCCAACCTGCGGGGGGCAATGAAAAACTGTTTTTT.

A few counts support this clone. The J gene is TRBJ2-7, the V gene TRBV6-4; TRBD2 matches at 7 bases. Germline values: CDR1 MRHNA, CDR2 SNTAGT. The CDR3 is 14 residues long. Trimming cost V 8 bases and J 3 bases; bases outside gene matches: 10. CDR3 loop: CASPAGPQDYEQYF. DNA of the CDR3: TGTGCCAGCCCAGCGGGGCCACAGGACTACGAGCAGTACTTC.

The chain has TRBV5-1 and TRBJ2-4; D is possibly TRBD1 (6 bases). Between the trimmed V and J ends, which lost 4 bases and 10 bases, there was a span of 21 bases. The CDR3 is made up of 15 amino acids. In germline, CDR1 is SGHRS, CDR2 YFSETQ. The DNA of the CDR3 is TGCGCCAGCAGCCAGGGGCCCCCTCGTAGGGGGATTCAGTACTTC. This codes for CASSQGPPRRGIQYF.

The chain couples TRBV3-1 (or the pseudogene TRBV3-2) to TRBJ2-1, with 9 bases aligning to TRBD1. V gave up 3 bases and J gave up 7 bases; unmatched junction bases: 7. The CDR3 totals 15 residues. In germline, CDR1 is LGHDT, CDR2 YNNKEL (reference sequence). The CDR3 region has the DNA TGTGCCAGCAGCCAGACAGGGGGAAGGTCAAATGAGCAGTTCTTC. Protein: CASSQTGGRSNEQFF.